The 10 T cell receptor beta chains below all came from one sample that was sequenced in a study of radiotherapy plus CTLA-4 blockade in lung cancer. TCRdb's table, derived via immunoSEQ multiplex PCR, lists solely in-frame clones and lacks some. The sample shows 90,000 to 100,000 clones, approximately 86% of them seen only once. The material sequenced was peripheral blood, taken from a patient treated with radiotherapy plus ipilimumab. The receptors derive from a human donor with non-small cell lung cancer that progressed on radiotherapy plus ipilimumab.

V and J are TRBV29-1 and TRBJ1-2, with 8 bases lining up with TRBD1. The junction had 4 bases not matched to a gene; V was cut back by 4 bases and J by 0 bases. The CDR3 has 14 amino acids. Germline loops: CDR1 SQVTM, CDR2 ANQGSEA. CDR3 coding DNA: TGCAGCGTTGGTACGACAGGGGCTAACTATGGCTACACCTTC. It encodes CSVGTTGANYGYTF.

The rearrangement links TRBV7-2 to TRBJ2-1; D ambiguous. V lost 5 bases and J lost 7, with 9 bases in between. This CDR3 contains 12 residues. The germline V gene has CDR1 SGHTA and CDR2 FQGNSA. The CDR3 coding sequence is TGTGCCAGCAGCCCGACGCGGAATGAGCAGTTCTTC. Amino acids: CASSPTRNEQFF.

V and J are TRBV11-3 and TRBJ1-5; 9 nucleotides line up with TRBD1. V shed 5 bases and J 4 bases; nucleotides not matched to a gene: 6. The CDR3 is 15 residues long. Germline V CDR1 and CDR2: SGHNT, YENEEA. The CDR3 protein is CASSAEQGANQPQHF. CDR3 DNA: TGTGCCAGCAGCGCCGAACAGGGGGCGAATCAGCCCCAGCATTTT.

The chain has TRBV7-9 and TRBJ2-3; 11 bases map to TRBD2. Losses at the gene ends were 5 bases for V and 4 bases for J; bases not matched to a gene: 5. Germline V gene sequence: CDR1 SEHNR, CDR2 FQNEAQ (reference sequence). This CDR3 spans 15 amino acids. As DNA, the CDR3 is TGTGCCAGCAGCCATAGCGGGAGGGCCGCAGATACGCAGTATTTT. The encoded protein is CASSHSGRAADTQYF. The complete variable domain, with remaining parts taken from reference TRBV7-9 and TRBJ2-3, reads DTGVSQNPRHKITKRGQNVTFRCDPISEHNRLYWYRQTLGQGPEFLTYFQNEAQLEKSRLLSDRFSAERPKGSFSTLEIQRTEQGDSAMYLCASSHSGRAADTQYFGPGTRLTVL.

The V and J genes are TRBV5-1 and TRBJ2-1; TRBD2 matches at 12 bases. This CDR3 comprises 15 residues. Germline CDR1 is SGHRS and CDR2 is YFSETQ. The junction had 6 bases not matched to a gene; V was cut back by 4 bases and J by 7 bases. The CDR3 DNA sequence: TGCGCCAGCAGCAGACTAGCGGGAGATAGGAATGAGCAGTTCTTC. Its translation: CASSRLAGDRNEQFF.

This rearrangement joins TRBV4-2 to TRBJ2-1, with 8 nucleotides matching TRBD2. The ends lost 2 bases at V and 4 bases at J; junction bases unmatched: 13. The CDR3 has 18 amino acids. Germline V CDR1 and CDR2: LGHNA, YNFKEQ. The CDR3 coding sequence is TGTGCCAGCAGCCAATTCCAAATGGCGGGAGGCGATTACAATGAGCAGTTCTTC. This translates into CASSQFQMAGGDYNEQFF.

The rearrangement joins TRBV5-1 to TRBJ1-2, with no clear D. The germline CDR1 and CDR2 sequences are SGHRS and YFSETQ. CDR3 length: 14 residues. V was shortened by 6 bases and J by 0 bases, with 12 bases between the two germline ends. DNA for the CDR3: TGCGCCAGCACCCCGACTGGAGCTAACTATGGCTACACCTTC. Protein: CASTPTGANYGYTF.

The chain combines TRBV7-9 with TRBJ1-5; maybe TRBD1 (6 bases). Per the germline V gene, CDR1 is SEHNR and CDR2 is FQNEAQ (reference sequence). The V gene lost 0 bases and the J gene lost 5 bases, with 14 bases spanning the gap. CDR3 length: 16 amino acids. The DNA of the CDR3 is TGTGCCAGCAGCTTAGCTGGAGGGGGGCCGTATCAGCCCCAGCATTTT. Encoded protein: CASSLAGGGPYQPQHF. Looking up the rest from reference TRBV7-9 and TRBJ1-5 gives the full variable domain: DTGVSQNPRHKITKRGQNVTFRCDPISEHNRLYWYRQTLGQGPEFLTYFQNEAQLEKSRLLSDRFSAERPKGSFSTLEIQRTEQGDSAMYLCASSLAGGGPYQPQHFGDGTRLSIL.

The chain combines TRBV18 with TRBJ2-1, with no clear D. The V end lost 8 bases, the J end lost 0 bases, and 8 bases lay between the germline ends. This CDR3 spans 13 amino acids. Looked up from germline, CDR1 is KGHSH and CDR2 is LQKENI. CDR3 sequence (DNA): TGTGCCAGCCGGGCGAGCTCCTACAATGAGCAGTTCTTC. Translation: CASRASSYNEQFF. Together with reference TRBV18 and TRBJ2-1, the CDR3 gives the full variable domain: NAGVMQNPRHLVRRRGQEARLRCSPMKGHSHVYWYRQLPEEGLKFMVYLQKENIIDESGMPKERFSAEFPKEGPSILRIQQVVRGDSAAYFCASRASSYNEQFFGPGTRLTVL.

This sequence joins TRBV6-1 and TRBJ2-3; 9 positions agree with TRBD1. CDR1 and CDR2 (germline): MNHNS, SASEGT. The CDR3 runs 14 residues. J gave up 4 bases and V 7 bases, and 6 bases lay outside the gene matches. CDR3 DNA: TGTGCCAGCAACGGACAGGGGAGGGCAGATACGCAGTATTTT. Encoded protein: CASNGQGRADTQYF.